The following is a T cell receptor beta chain sequence with its context. The data originate from a study of T cell changes during pregnancy in multiple sclerosis. The CDR3 covers 15 residues. Germline CDR1 reads SGHDT; CDR2 reads YYEEEE. The V segment lost 2 bases and the J segment 3 bases; nucleotides outside the gene matches: 5. TCRdb's table, derived via immunoSEQ multiplex PCR, lists solely in-frame clones and lacks some. The table shows around 81,000 clones, with 80% to 95% occurring only once. This receptor was identified in a female donor in good health, enrolled as a control in a pregnancy study. This rearrangement joins TRBV5-6 to TRBJ2-7; 10 nucleotides align to TRBD1. Sequences were derived from peripheral blood, sampled after pregnancy. CDR3 residues: CASSFGWDRGYEQYF. Written as DNA, the CDR3 is TGTGCCAGCAGCTTCGGTTGGGACAGGGGCTACGAGCAGTACTTC.